The 21 T cell receptor beta chains presented below share a single source sample, sequenced in a study of blood T cell repertoires in COVID-19 (dated by TCRdb to the early 2020s). Receptor libraries were prepared by the immunoSEQ multiplex PCR assay. Drawn from immuneACCESS, this table holds only the in-frame rearrangements with V and J called that TCRdb kept. Clones are partly lost; checked studies trace under half to an unresolved V gene and leave the rest unexplained. The sample records 300,000 or so clones, roughly 91% of which are singletons. The ten biggest clones cover 1% of the sample. The sequencing input was peripheral blood. All receptors come from a man in his fifties with active or convalescent COVID-19.

In the case of this clone: An end of the junction differs from the germline gene, which may be a read error. The genes are TRBV11-2 and TRBJ2-1; TRBD1 matches at 8 bases. The CDR3 spans 15 residues. Germline V gives CDR1 SGHAT, CDR2 FQNNGV. DNA for the CDR3: TGTGCCAGCAGAACCCCGGGACAGGAGCAAGGGAAGCGAATCTTC. It yields the protein CASRTPGQEQGKRIF.

V and J are TRBV2 and TRBJ2-2; a weak D match, TRBD1 (6 bases). Germline-derived CDR1 and CDR2 are SNHLY and FYNNEI. The CDR3 is 14 amino acids. The V end was cut by 4 bases, the J end by 3 bases, with 9 bases between. The CDR3 nucleotides read TGTGCCAGCAGTGCAGGGGCCCACACCGGGGAGCTGTTTTTT. Protein: CASSAGAHTGELFF.

CDR3 sequence (DNA): TGCGCCAGCAGTCGCAGCACAGCGGGAGGGGGGAACACCGGGGAGCTGTTTTTT. Its protein product is CASSRSTAGGGNTGELFF. This chain links TRBV4-1 with TRBJ2-2; 10 nucleotides align to TRBD2. The CDR3 runs to 18 residues. The V gene end was trimmed by 6 bases and the J gene end by 1 base; junction bases not matched to a gene: 11. CDR1 is MGHRA, CDR2 YSYEKL, per germline.

This sequence joins TRBV28 and TRBJ1-2; D call uncertain. V lost 2 bases and J 0 bases, leaving 10 bases between the germline ends. CDR3 size: 15 residues. The germline CDR1 and CDR2 sequences are MDHEN and SYDVKM. The CDR3 is CASSLDSAANYGYTF. The CDR3 nucleotides are TGTGCCAGCAGTTTAGACTCGGCAGCTAACTATGGCTACACCTTC.

The V call is TRBV28, the J call TRBJ2-7; D might be TRBD2 (5 bases). Germline CDR1 MDHEN, CDR2 SYDVKM. V lost 5 bases to trimming and J lost 4 bases, with 15 bases between them. This CDR3 has 14 residues. In DNA form, the CDR3 reads TGTGCCAGCAGTCAACGGGATCCCACATACGAGCAGTACTTC. It specifies CASSQRDPTYEQYF.

In this sample, this clone turned up a few times. V is TRBV24-1 and J is TRBJ2-3; TRBD1 agrees at 7 bases. Per the germline V gene, CDR1 is KGHDR and CDR2 is SFDVKD. Trimming took 4 bases from V and 1 from J; bases not matched to a gene: 7. There are 16 residues in the CDR3. For the CDR3, the DNA is TGTGCCACCAGTGACCCGAAAGGGGGCCGCACAGATACGCAGTATTTT. Translating gives CATSDPKGGRTDTQYF.

This clone appeared a single time. The sample holds other DNA sequences that translate to the same CDR3. This chain links TRBV2 with TRBJ1-2; 10 bases fit TRBD1. Germline V gene lookup returns CDR1 SNHLY and CDR2 FYNNEI. This CDR3 region has 13 residues. With V trimmed by 6 bases and J by 2 bases, 0 bases remained unmatched. CDR3 coding DNA: TGTGCCAGCAGGGGACAGGGGAACTATGGCTACACCTTC. Protein: CASRGQGNYGYTF.

V usage is TRBV19 and J usage is TRBJ1-2, with 11 bases that match TRBD1. Germline V gene sequence: CDR1 LNHDA, CDR2 SQIVND (reference sequence). V was pared by 5 bases and J by 8 bases, with 7 bases of the junction left unmatched. The CDR3 contains 14 residues. The DNA for the CDR3 is TGTGCCAGTAGTCCCGGACAGGGGGCGCGGGGCTACACCTTC. It specifies CASSPGQGARGYTF. The full variable domain, its missing parts supplied by reference TRBV19 and TRBJ1-2, is DGGITQSPKYLFRKEGQNVTLSCEQNLNHDAMYWYRQDPGQGLRLIYYSQIVNDFQKGDIAEGYSVSREKKESFPLTVTSAQKNPTAFYLCASSPGQGARGYTFGSGTRLTVV.

This rearrangement joins TRBV2 to TRBJ2-1; D gene ambiguous. The V gene's germline CDR1 is SNHLY and CDR2 FYNNEI. V lost 1 base to trimming and J lost 3 bases, with 10 bases between them. This CDR3 spans 15 amino acids. The CDR3 sequence is CASSEVRPDYNEQFF. DNA for the CDR3: TGTGCCAGCAGTGAAGTGAGGCCGGACTACAATGAGCAGTTCTTC.

This clone is a singleton in its sample. This chain links TRBV11-2 with TRBJ2-7; TRBD1 aligns across 7 bases. This CDR3 has 15 residues. After removal of 5 bases from V and 0 bases from J, the junction contained 7 bases not matched to a gene. Germline CDR1 SGHAT, CDR2 FQNNGV. The CDR3 spells CASSQGQAISYEQYF. The CDR3 DNA sequence: TGTGCCAGCAGCCAAGGACAGGCGATCTCCTACGAGCAGTACTTC.

This sequence joins TRBV11-1 and TRBJ2-1, with D perhaps matching TRBD2 (5 bases). The length of the CDR3 is 15 residues. With 2 bases removed from V and 4 bases from J, the gap between germline ends came to 12 bases. Germline CDR1 SGHAT, CDR2 FQDESV (reference sequence). The CDR3 spells CASSLRRVTYNEQFF. CDR3 DNA: TGTGCCAGCAGCTTACGGCGGGTTACATACAATGAGCAGTTCTTC.

The V and J genes are TRBV3-1 (or the pseudogene TRBV3-2) and TRBJ1-5, with 9 positions matching TRBD1. This CDR3 region has 14 residues. The germline gives CDR1 LGHDT, CDR2 YNNKEL (reference sequence). Trimming removed 3 bases from V and 4 bases from J; junction bases left unmatched: 1. The CDR3 nucleotides read TGTGCCAGCAGCCAGACAGGGGGTAATCAGCCCCAGCATTTT. Its protein is CASSQTGGNQPQHF.

This clone was recorded only once. The chain couples TRBV7-9 to TRBJ2-4, with 8 bases that match TRBD1. This CDR3 is 17 amino acids long. The germline V gene encodes CDR1 SEHNR and CDR2 FQNEAQ (reference sequence). V was clipped by 6 bases and J by 1 base; unmatched bases: 11. The CDR3 region has the DNA TGTGCCAGCAGTGATCGCTCGACAGGGGCGGCCAAAAACATTCAGTACTTC. It encodes CASSDRSTGAAKNIQYF.

The chain carries TRBV24-1 and TRBJ2-1, with 7 bases aligning to TRBD1. The CDR3 covers 16 residues. Germline V CDR1 and CDR2: KGHDR, SFDVKD. Unmatched junction bases numbered 6, after V lost 5 bases and J lost 0 bases. Here the CDR3 DNA reads TGTGCCACCAGTGCCGACAGGGCTAGCTCCTACAATGAGCAGTTCTTC. Protein sequence: CATSADRASSYNEQFF.

This chain connects TRBV5-6 to TRBJ2-2; 10 bases fit TRBD1. CDR1 is SGHDT and CDR2 is YYEEEE in the germline V gene. The CDR3 spans 17 residues. J lost 5 bases, V lost 4 bases, and 11 bases had no gene match. DNA for the CDR3: TGTGCCAGCAGCGGGGGACCGACAGGGGGCCGGACCGGGGAGCTGTTTTTT. This codes for CASSGGPTGGRTGELFF. Variable domain in full (rest from reference TRBV5-6 and TRBJ2-2): DAGVTQSPTHLIKTRGQQVTLRCSPKSGHDTVSWYQQALGQGPQFIFQYYEEEERQRGNFPDRFSGHQFPNYSSELNVNALLLGDSALYLCASSGGPTGGRTGELFFGEGSRLTVL.

The J gene is TRBJ2-2, the V gene TRBV6-2 or TRBV6-3; D ambiguous. V lost 2 bases and J 0 bases, leaving 7 bases between the germline ends. CDR3 size: 15 residues. The V gene's germline CDR1 is MNHEY and CDR2 SVGEGT. CDR3 DNA: TGTGCCAGCAGTTACACAAACGCGAACACCGGGGAGCTGTTTTTT. Its translation is CASSYTNANTGELFF.

This rearrangement joins TRBV28 to TRBJ1-3; D gene ambiguous. This CDR3 region has 17 residues. Germline-derived CDR1 and CDR2 are MDHEN and SYDVKM. Trimming stripped 6 bases from V and 0 bases from J, with 18 bases between. CDR3 in amino acids: CASSSRTITYSGNTIYF. For the CDR3, the DNA is TGTGCCAGCAGCTCGCGAACTATAACCTACTCTGGAAACACCATATATTTT.

J is TRBJ1-1 and V is TRBV28; TRBD1 agrees at 7 bases. The germline CDR1 and CDR2 sequences are MDHEN and SYDVKM. J lost 1 base, V lost 4 bases, and 3 bases had no gene match. This CDR3 region has 14 residues. This CDR3 is CASSSQGKNTEAFF. The CDR3 nucleotides are TGTGCCAGCAGTTCACAGGGGAAGAACACTGAAGCTTTCTTT.

The chain employs TRBV7-8 and TRBJ1-5, with TRBD1 as a possible D gene (6 bases). Germline-derived CDR1 and CDR2 are SGHVS and FQNEAQ. This CDR3 contains 19 residues. V was cut by 5 bases and J by 0 bases, with 23 bases left in between. CDR3 DNA sequence: TGTGCCAGCAGCCCGATTCTGGACAGAACCGTCAATAGCAATCAGCCCCAGCATTTT. This sequence encodes CASSPILDRTVNSNQPQHF.

This rearrangement joins TRBV24-1 to TRBJ2-1; a weak D match, TRBD2 (7 bases). In germline, CDR1 is KGHDR, CDR2 SFDVKD. The CDR3 has 15 residues. Deletions cut 4 bases from V and 8 bases from J, with 17 bases between. CDR3 nucleotide sequence: TGTGCCACCAGTGAGACCCCCGGGGGGCTAGATGAGCAGTTCTTC. Translating gives CATSETPGGLDEQFF.

This clone was observed once. J is TRBJ2-3 and V is TRBV30; weak D call: TRBD2 (6 bases). The germline V and J ends were trimmed by 1 base and 2 bases, with 13 bases remaining between them. The germline V gene has CDR1 GTSNPN and CDR2 SVGIG (reference sequence). The CDR3 runs to 15 residues. The DNA of the CDR3 is TGTGCCTGGAGTGCGCCGGGACTTTCCACAGATACGCAGTATTTT. Protein: CAWSAPGLSTDTQYF.